Listed below are T cell receptor beta chains from one sample, sequenced in a study of Graves' ophthalmopathy and Graves' hyperthyroidism. TCRdb analysed the multiplex PCR reads with MiXCR anew, one entry per CDR3 protein. The table shows 620,000 or so distinct CDR3 sequences, with about 24% occurring only once. Specimen: peripheral blood. The source is a woman aged 18-30 years with stable Graves' hyperthyroidism. Some clones in this sample may be carry-over from other donors' samples. The CDR3 runs from the conserved cysteine through the conserved F or W. Each record gives: clone size, CDR3 length, V gene, CDR3 protein. Size is omitted from some rows. Given values are once, few, many or a class for expanded clones.

clone size: many
CDR3 length: 14
V gene: TRBV27
CDR3 protein: CASSLYRGGDEQYF

clone size: -
CDR3 length: 16
V gene: TRBV9
CDR3 protein: CASSARWRGGRNEQYF

clone size: -
CDR3 length: 13
V gene: TRBV20-1
CDR3 protein: CSARIRASSPLHF

clone size: -
CDR3 length: 18
V gene: TRBV14
CDR3 protein: CASSQEGGRIDRRQPQHF

clone size: many
CDR3 length: 13
V gene: TRBV7-2
CDR3 protein: CASSPAGDQPQHF

clone size: many
CDR3 length: 15
V gene: TRBV12-3/TRBV12-4
CDR3 protein: CASSLGLAGAETQYF

clone size: many
CDR3 length: 16
V gene: TRBV4-1
CDR3 protein: CASSPLQGRSSYEQYF

clone size: few
CDR3 length: 13
V gene: TRBV5-1
CDR3 protein: CASSLGGRDEAFF

clone size: many
CDR3 length: 17
V gene: TRBV6-5
CDR3 protein: CASSYSGGTGGRAEAFF

clone size: many
CDR3 length: 14
V gene: TRBV28
CDR3 protein: CAGTNLIAKNIQYF

clone size: many
CDR3 length: 16
V gene: TRBV15
CDR3 protein: CATSRNLAESSYEQYF

clone size: -
CDR3 length: 13
V gene: TRBV19
CDR3 protein: CASRTTGGTEAFF

clone size: -
CDR3 length: 10
V gene: TRBV20-1
CDR3 protein: CSAPADEQYF

clone size: many
CDR3 length: 14
V gene: TRBV13
CDR3 protein: CASSERGQVYGYTF

clone size: -
CDR3 length: 13
V gene: TRBV29-1
CDR3 protein: CSVRDRGWTEAFF

clone size: -
CDR3 length: 15
V gene: TRBV7-2
CDR3 protein: CASSRTGNSNRPQHF

clone size: -
CDR3 length: 16
V gene: TRBV12-3/TRBV12-4
CDR3 protein: CASSNYRDLLAYEQYF

clone size: many
CDR3 length: 16
V gene: TRBV7-8
CDR3 protein: CASSIAGGAMNSPLHF

clone size: many
CDR3 length: 14
V gene: TRBV12-3/TRBV12-4
CDR3 protein: CASSPTSAGNTIYF

clone size: many
CDR3 length: 16
V gene: TRBV20-1
CDR3 protein: CSARPVTSGRLDEQYF